A selection of T cell receptor beta chains follows, all from one sample in a study of early T cells in non-severe SARS-CoV-2 infection. TCRdb passed the 5' RACE reads through MiXCR, listing each CDR3 protein once. The sample records roughly 80,000 distinct CDR3 sequences, roughly an eighth being singletons. Sequenced material: whole blood. These receptor sequences come from an adult who was a healthcare worker with PCR-confirmed SARS-CoV-2 infection or an uninfected control (not recorded which). Both conserved end residues are part of each CDR3. The D gene is left open where the match is weak. Size values are once, few and many counts, or a class for expanded clones, and some rows have none.

-	TRBV9	TRBJ2-7	few	CASSVDPDTYYEQYF	TGTGCCAGCAGCGTAGATCCGGACACCTACTACGAGCAGTACTTC
-	TRBV4-1	TRBJ1-1	few	CASSQVGNLYGEAFF	TGCGCCAGCAGCCAAGTCGGGAATCTTTACGGTGAAGCTTTCTTT
-	TRBV2	TRBJ1-6	-	CASSELAGRNSPLHF	TGTGCCAGCAGTGAATTGGCCGGACGTAATTCACCCCTCCACTTT
-	TRBV24-1	TRBJ2-2	few	CATSGSRTKSSGELFF	TGTGCCACCAGTGGTTCTAGGACAAAATCGTCCGGGGAGCTGTTTTTT
TRBD1	TRBV20-1	TRBJ2-7	few	CSARGDRDYEQYF	TGCAGTGCTAGAGGGGACAGGGACTACGAGCAGTACTTC
-	TRBV20-1	TRBJ2-7	few	CSARDMYRSYEQYF	TGCAGTGCTAGAGATATGTATAGATCCTACGAGCAGTACTTC
TRBD1	TRBV2	TRBJ2-3	-	CASSAGQGPDTQYF	TGTGCCAGCAGCGCGGGACAGGGTCCAGATACGCAGTATTTT
TRBD1	TRBV3-1	TRBJ2-7	-	CASSRQGLSYEQYF	TGTGCCAGCAGCCGACAGGGTCTTTCCTACGAGCAGTACTTC
TRBD1	TRBV3-1	TRBJ2-3	few	CASSLHGTGGTDTQYF	TGTGCCAGCAGCCTTCACGGGACAGGGGGCACAGATACGCAGTATTTT
-	TRBV29-1	TRBJ2-7	-	CSALAESYEQYF	TGCAGCGCCTTAGCGGAGTCCTACGAGCAGTACTTC
-	TRBV19	TRBJ1-4	-	CAWALLNEKLFF	TGTGCCTGGGCGTTGTTAAATGAAAAACTGTTTTTT
TRBD1	TRBV19	TRBJ2-7	-	CASSSGTDYEQYF	TGTGCCAGTAGCTCCGGGACAGACTACGAGCAGTACTTC
-	TRBV6-5	TRBJ1-2	-	CASSPGGGYGGYTF	TGTGCCAGCAGCCCAGGTGGGGGCTATGGTGGCTACACCTTC
-	TRBV9	TRBJ2-7	many	CASSVEWSPHYEQYF	TGTGCCAGCAGCGTCGAGTGGAGTCCCCACTACGAGCAGTACTTC
-	TRBV25-1	TRBJ2-3	-	CASRDAASNTQYF	TGTGCCAGCAGGGACGCAGCCTCGAATACGCAGTATTTT
-	TRBV18	TRBJ1-4	few	CASSPPGRGDEKLFF	TGTGCCAGCTCACCACCGGGCAGGGGTGATGAAAAACTGTTTTTT
-	TRBV20-1	TRBJ2-1	few	CSARDLKTPRTITPYNEQFF	TGCAGTGCTAGAGATCTGAAAACGCCCAGGACGATCACTCCCTACAATGAGCAGTTCTTC
TRBD1	TRBV12-3/TRBV12-4	TRBJ1-1	-	CASSSDPGQGRGAFF	TGTGCCAGCAGTTCCGACCCGGGACAGGGTAGGGGCGCTTTCTTT
TRBD1	TRBV7-9	TRBJ1-2	few	CASSLAEGQLGGYTF	TGTGCCAGCAGCTTAGCGGAGGGACAGCTTGGGGGCTACACCTTC
-	TRBV11-3	TRBJ2-7	few	CASSQDGFSYEQYF	TGTGCCAGCAGCCAAGATGGGTTCTCCTACGAGCAGTACTTC
TRBD2	TRBV5-1	TRBJ2-7	-	CASSPLAGGAYEQYF	TGCGCCAGCAGCCCCCTAGCGGGGGGCGCCTACGAGCAGTACTTC
-	TRBV30	TRBJ2-7	many	CAWTTRQGGFEQYF	TGTGCCTGGACTACCCGGCAGGGGGGGTTCGAGCAGTACTTC
-	TRBV27	TRBJ2-7	few	CASSYQAGHTYEQYF	TGTGCCAGCAGTTATCAAGCGGGACATACCTACGAGCAGTACTTC
-	TRBV12-3/TRBV12-4	TRBJ1-6	many	CASSPRGLSSYNSPLHF	TGTGCCAGCAGCCCTAGGGGGTTGAGCTCCTATAATTCACCCCTCCACTTT
-	TRBV18	TRBJ2-1	many	CASSPPERSNEQFF	TGTGCCAGCTCACCACCAGAGCGGAGTAATGAGCAGTTCTTC
TRBD2	TRBV12-3/TRBV12-4	TRBJ2-3	few	CASSLLRGSGMPDTQYF	TGTGCCAGCAGCCTACTCAGGGGTAGCGGGATGCCAGATACGCAGTATTTT
TRBD2	TRBV25-1	TRBJ2-7	-	CASSESGGGEQYF	TGTGCCAGCAGTGAATCTGGGGGGGGCGAGCAGTACTTC